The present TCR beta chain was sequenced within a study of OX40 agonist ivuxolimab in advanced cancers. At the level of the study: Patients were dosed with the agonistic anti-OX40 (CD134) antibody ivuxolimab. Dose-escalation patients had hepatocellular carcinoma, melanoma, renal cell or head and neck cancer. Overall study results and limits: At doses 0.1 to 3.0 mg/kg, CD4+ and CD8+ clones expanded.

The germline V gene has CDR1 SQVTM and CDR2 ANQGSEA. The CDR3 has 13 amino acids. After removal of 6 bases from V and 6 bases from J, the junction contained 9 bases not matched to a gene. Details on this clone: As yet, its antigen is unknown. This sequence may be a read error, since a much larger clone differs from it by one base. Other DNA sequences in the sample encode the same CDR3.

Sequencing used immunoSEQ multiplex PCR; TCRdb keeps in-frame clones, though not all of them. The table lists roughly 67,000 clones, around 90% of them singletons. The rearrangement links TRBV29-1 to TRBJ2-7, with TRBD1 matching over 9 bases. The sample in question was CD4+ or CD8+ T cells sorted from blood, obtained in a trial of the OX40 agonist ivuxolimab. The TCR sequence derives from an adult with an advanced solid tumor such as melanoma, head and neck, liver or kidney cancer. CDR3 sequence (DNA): TGCAGCGTCGTCCCGGGACAGGGCGGCGAGCAGTACTTC. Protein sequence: CSVVPGQGGEQYF.